This entry lists 30 T cell receptor beta chains sequenced from one sample in a study of T cell responses to AZD1222 COVID-19 vaccine. TCRdb's copy holds only in-frame clones and misses some; the assay was immunoSEQ multiplex PCR. The data show tens of thousands of clones, about four fifths seen once. The sequences come from peripheral blood, collected on day 0 of AZD1222 vaccination. Every receptor here comes from an adult in good health.

This rearrangement joins TRBV5-6 to TRBJ2-7; 11 positions agree with TRBD1. The CDR3 sequence is 15 residues long. Germline values: CDR1 SGHDT, CDR2 YYEEEE. V shed 5 bases and J 7 bases; nucleotides not matched to a gene: 11. CDR3 region: CASSPRRTGGREQYF. CDR3 nucleotides: TGTGCCAGCAGTCCACGGAGGACAGGGGGCCGAGAGCAGTACTTC.

The chain links TRBV28 to TRBJ1-2; TRBD1 matches at 8 bases. CDR1 MDHEN and CDR2 SYDVKM come from the germline V gene. V lost 7 bases, J lost 4 bases, and 14 bases stayed unmatched. The CDR3 runs to 16 residues. CDR3 nucleotide sequence: TGTGCCAGCACCCAATCCTCAGGGGGCGCAGGCTATGGCTACACCTTC. Protein product: CASTQSSGGAGYGYTF.

The rearrangement joins TRBV7-6 to TRBJ1-5, with D possibly TRBD1 on 5 matching bases. This CDR3 is built from 13 residues. From germline, CDR1 is SGHVS and CDR2 FNYEAQ. Trimming took off 5 bases at V and 7 bases at J, with 12 bases between the two ends. The CDR3 DNA reads as TGTGCCAGCAGCCCACTGAGGGACCAGCCCCAGCATTTT. Its protein is CASSPLRDQPQHF. The full variable domain, in which reference TRBV7-6 and TRBJ1-5 provide the parts outside the CDR3, is GAGVSQSPRYKVTKRGQDVALRCDPISGHVSLYWYRQALGQGPEFLTYFNYEAQQDKSGLPNDRFSAERPEGSISTLTIQRTEQRDSAMYRCASSPLRDQPQHFGDGTRLSIL.

This chain links TRBV7-6 with TRBJ2-2; D might be TRBD1 (5 bases). Trimming took off 5 bases at V and 1 base at J, with 11 bases between the two ends. Germline V gives CDR1 SGHVS, CDR2 FNYEAQ. There are 15 residues in the CDR3. CDR3 region: CASSPPGWNTGELFF. The CDR3 DNA reads as TGTGCCAGCAGCCCACCAGGGTGGAACACCGGGGAGCTGTTTTTT. Complete variable domain (other parts from reference TRBV7-6 and TRBJ2-2): GAGVSQSPRYKVTKRGQDVALRCDPISGHVSLYWYRQALGQGPEFLTYFNYEAQQDKSGLPNDRFSAERPEGSISTLTIQRTEQRDSAMYRCASSPPGWNTGELFFGEGSRLTVL.

The chain couples TRBV27 to TRBJ1-1; 10 bases fit TRBD1. The CDR3 runs to 13 residues. Germline CDR1 reads MNHEY; CDR2 reads SMNVEV (reference sequence). Losses at the gene ends were 2 bases for V and 7 bases for J; bases not matched to a gene: 1. CDR3 sequence reads: CASSLRDRGEAFF. The CDR3, as DNA: TGTGCCAGCAGTTTAAGGGACAGGGGTGAAGCTTTCTTT.

This rearrangement joins TRBV7-8 to TRBJ2-1; D remains unclear. The CDR3 contains 13 residues. V lost 4 bases, J lost 5 bases, and 9 bases lay in between. Per germline, CDR1 SGHVS and CDR2 FQNEAQ. The CDR3 spells CASSSGRNNEQFF. CDR3 in DNA: TGTGCCAGCAGCTCCGGAAGGAACAATGAGCAGTTCTTC. The full variable domain, in which reference TRBV7-8 and TRBJ2-1 provide the parts outside the CDR3, is GAGVSQSPRYKVAKRGQDVALRCDPISGHVSLFWYQQALGQGPEFLTYFQNEAQLDKSGLPSDRFFAERPEGSVSTLKIQRTQQEDSAVYLCASSSGRNNEQFFGPGTRLTVL.

The chain joins TRBV19 to TRBJ1-6; TRBD1 aligns across 7 bases. V shed 5 bases, J shed 4 bases, and the junction held 5 bases outside the gene matches. Per the germline V gene, CDR1 is LNHDA and CDR2 is SQIVND (reference sequence). CDR3 size: 15 residues. CDR3 sequence: CASSVGTAYNSPLHF. The CDR3 DNA reads as TGTGCCAGTAGTGTCGGGACAGCTTATAATTCACCCCTCCACTTT.

V and J are TRBV10-2 and TRBJ2-7, with 14 bases fitting TRBD2. The CDR3 has 17 residues. Germline V CDR1 and CDR2: WSHSY, SAAADI. The V segment lost 7 bases and the J segment 0 bases; nucleotides outside the gene matches: 8. The chain's CDR3 is CASIRGLAGDSSYEQYF. CDR3 in DNA: TGCGCCAGCATTAGGGGACTAGCGGGGGACAGCTCCTACGAGCAGTACTTC.

This chain connects TRBV3-1 (or the pseudogene TRBV3-2) to TRBJ2-6; 7 nucleotides line up with TRBD2. After removal of 4 bases from V and 5 bases from J, the junction contained 14 bases not matched to a gene. The CDR3 has 18 residues. Germline loops: CDR1 LGHDT, CDR2 YNNKEL (reference sequence). CDR3 in amino acids: CASSLGWEGTTRANVLTF. The CDR3 DNA sequence: TGTGCCAGCAGCCTCGGATGGGAGGGAACTACTAGGGCCAACGTCCTGACTTTC.

A single count supports this clone. The chain uses TRBV4-1 and TRBJ2-7; the match to TRBD2 covers 10 bases. V lost 5 bases and J lost 2; bases outside the gene matches: 15. Germline values: CDR1 MGHRA, CDR2 YSYEKL. The CDR3 loop spans 18 amino acids. The CDR3: CASSWTSGLATLTYEQYF. In DNA, the CDR3 is TGCGCCAGCAGCTGGACTAGCGGTCTCGCTACCTTAACCTACGAGCAGTACTTC.

This clone was observed a single time. The rearrangement uses TRBV28 and TRBJ1-4; D not certain. CDR1 is MDHEN, CDR2 SYDVKM, per germline. The CDR3 extends over 11 amino acids. V shed 3 bases and J shed 7 bases, with 3 bases lying between them. For the CDR3, the DNA is TGTGCCAGCAGTTTGCGTGAAAAACTGTTTTTT. Translating it yields CASSLREKLFF.

V is TRBV11-1 and J is TRBJ1-1, with 8 positions matching TRBD1. The CDR3 runs 14 residues. The J segment lost 1 base and the V segment lost 6 bases, leaving 4 bases of the junction unmatched. Germline-derived CDR1 and CDR2 are SGHAT and FQDESV (reference sequence). CDR3 nucleotides: TGTGCCAGCAGTCTAGGACAGGGGAACACTGAAGCTTTCTTT. Translating gives CASSLGQGNTEAFF. Supplemented by reference TRBV11-1 and TRBJ1-1, the full variable domain reads EAEVAQSPRYKITEKSQAVAFWCDPISGHATLYWYRQILGQGPELLVQFQDESVVDDSQLPKDRFSAERLKGVDSTLKIQPAELGDSAMYLCASSLGQGNTEAFFGQGTRLTVV.

The chain joins TRBV6-1 to TRBJ1-1, with D possibly being TRBD1 (5 bases). V was shortened by 3 bases and J by 7 bases, with 15 bases between the two germline ends. Germline V lookup: CDR1 MNHNS, CDR2 SASEGT. The CDR3 contains 14 residues. In DNA form, the CDR3 reads TGTGCCAGCAGTGAGGCAGGGACGGAAGGTGAAGCTTTCTTT. Translation: CASSEAGTEGEAFF.

This clone was counted only a few times. This chain connects TRBV9 to TRBJ1-1; D unclear. V lost 0 bases and J 2 bases, leaving 5 bases between the germline ends. This CDR3 contains 13 residues. CDR1 and CDR2 from the germline V gene are SGDLS and YYNGEE. DNA of the CDR3: TGTGCCAGCAGCGTAGACGGAAACACTGAAGCTTTCTTT. Translation: CASSVDGNTEAFF. The complete variable domain, with remaining parts taken from reference TRBV9 and TRBJ1-1, reads DSGVTQTPKHLITATGQRVTLRCSPRSGDLSVYWYQQSLDQGLQFLIQYYNGEERAKGNILERFSAQQFPDLHSELNLSSLELGDSALYFCASSVDGNTEAFFGQGTRLTVV.

This clone was picked up a small number of times. The chain links TRBV11-3 to TRBJ2-1; either TRBD1 or TRBD2 may supply D (5 bases each). The CDR3 has 17 residues. Germline values: CDR1 SGHNT, CDR2 YENEEA. V was shortened by 2 bases and J by 3 bases, with 17 bases between the two germline ends. CDR3 residues: CASSLIKGGQGYNEQFF. The CDR3 DNA reads TGTGCCAGCAGCTTAATCAAAGGCGGGCAGGGCTACAATGAGCAGTTCTTC.

This clone occurred once. The chain links TRBV11-3 to TRBJ2-7, with no clear D. Germline CDR1 and CDR2: SGHNT and YENEEA. This CDR3 is 14 amino acids long. With 1 base removed from V and 7 bases from J, the gap between germline ends came to 14 bases. Here the CDR3 reads CASSLGISPGEQYF. The CDR3, as DNA: TGTGCCAGCAGCTTAGGTATCTCTCCTGGGGAGCAGTACTTC.

This clone occurred a few times. The rearrangement joins TRBV5-1 to TRBJ1-1, with D uncertain. V lost 5 bases and J 3 bases, leaving 17 bases between the germline ends. Germline-derived CDR1 and CDR2 are SGHRS and YFSETQ. This CDR3 region has 15 residues. The CDR3 spells CASSWTGGWDTEAFF. In nucleotides, the CDR3 is TGCGCCAGCAGTTGGACCGGCGGGTGGGACACTGAAGCTTTCTTT.

The chain joins TRBV6-2 or TRBV6-3 to TRBJ1-4; 10 bases are shared with TRBD1. Germline-derived CDR1 and CDR2 are MNHEY and SVGEGT. J gave up 7 bases and V 5 bases, and 7 bases lay outside the gene matches. This CDR3 has 15 amino acids. The CDR3 region is CASSQPGQGSEKLFF. For the CDR3, the DNA is TGTGCCAGCAGTCAACCGGGACAGGGGAGTGAAAAACTGTTTTTT.

DNA for the CDR3: TGTGCCAGCAGTCCTATAGCGGGAGTTGCCTACAATGAGCAGTTCTTC. It encodes CASSPIAGVAYNEQFF. The chain carries TRBV9 and TRBJ2-1, with TRBD2 identical over 9 bases. CDR1 is SGDLS and CDR2 is YYNGEE in the germline V gene. V lost 5 bases and J lost 2; bases outside the gene matches: 8. CDR3 length: 16 residues.

The rearrangement links TRBV10-2 to TRBJ1-1; no reliable D call. The germline V and J ends were trimmed by 8 bases and 1 base, with 11 bases remaining between them. Germline V gene lookup returns CDR1 WSHSY and CDR2 SAAADI. This CDR3 has 13 amino acids. Here the CDR3 DNA reads TGCGCCAGCTTCGCCATGGCGAACACTGAAGCTTTCTTT. It codes for CASFAMANTEAFF.

The genes are TRBV7-2 and TRBJ2-5; D is perhaps TRBD2 (6 bases). This CDR3 region has 13 residues. Looked up from germline, CDR1 is SGHTA and CDR2 is FQGNSA. Trimming shortened V by 5 bases and J by 2 bases, and 9 bases separated the two germline ends. DNA of the CDR3: TGTGCCAGCAGCGGGGGGATTCAAGAGACCCAGTACTTC. Amino acids: CASSGGIQETQYF.

This clone has more than one count but fewer than ten. This sequence joins TRBV6-5 and TRBJ1-1; D not certain. This CDR3 spans 15 amino acids. Germline V gene sequence: CDR1 MNHEY, CDR2 SVGAGI. Trimming removed 2 bases at V and 3 bases at J, with 13 bases between. The CDR3 reads CASSYGVAGHTEAFF. The CDR3 region has the DNA TGTGCCAGCAGTTACGGGGTTGCTGGACACACTGAAGCTTTCTTT.

The chain has TRBV19 and TRBJ1-2; no reliable D call. The CDR3 is 15 amino acids. The ends were cut back, 3 bases at V and 4 bases at J, with 15 bases in the middle. Per germline, CDR1 LNHDA and CDR2 SQIVND (reference sequence). The CDR3 loop reads CASSMASGPLYGYTF. The DNA of the CDR3 is TGTGCCAGTAGTATGGCGTCTGGCCCTCTCTATGGCTACACCTTC.

The chain recombines TRBV6-5 with TRBJ1-1; unclear D gene. This CDR3 has 14 amino acids. CDR1 MNHEY and CDR2 SVGAGI come from the germline V gene. V was clipped by 7 bases and J by 1 base, with 13 bases between them. The CDR3 loop is CASKRAAPNTEAFF. The CDR3 nucleotides read TGTGCCAGCAAAAGGGCGGCCCCGAACACTGAAGCTTTCTTT.

This clone is a singleton in its sample. The V call is TRBV3-1 (or the pseudogene TRBV3-2), the J call TRBJ1-1; D unclear. Germline V gene sequence: CDR1 LGHDT, CDR2 YNNKEL (reference sequence). Trimming shortened V by 0 bases and J by 8 bases, and 16 bases separated the two germline ends. CDR3 length: 15 amino acids. Here the CDR3 DNA reads TGTGCCAGCAGCCAAGACGGCGGAACCGTCCCCGAAGCTTTCTTT. It specifies CASSQDGGTVPEAFF.

V is TRBV11-3 and J is TRBJ2-3; tentative D call: TRBD2 (6 bases). CDR3 length: 14 residues. Trimming took off 10 bases at V and 2 bases at J, with 16 bases between the two ends. Germline CDR1 reads SGHNT; CDR2 reads YENEEA. The CDR3 nucleotides read TGTGCCACCCGTCCGGCTAGCGACACAGATACGCAGTATTTT. Protein product: CATRPASDTDTQYF.

This rearrangement joins TRBV7-9 to TRBJ2-5, with 9 bases matching TRBD2. The CDR3 has 16 residues. J gave up 4 bases and V 5 bases, and 11 bases lay outside the gene matches. The germline CDR1 and CDR2 sequences are SEHNR and FQNEAQ (reference sequence). CDR3 in DNA: TGTGCCAGCAGCCGGAGGAGCGGGAGGCTGGCAGAGACCCAGTACTTC. Translation: CASSRRSGRLAETQYF.

The V call is TRBV5-5, the J call TRBJ1-3, with 8 bases aligning to TRBD1. The germline gives CDR1 SGHKS, CDR2 YYEKEE (reference sequence). The CDR3 is 18 amino acids. The V gene end was trimmed by 4 bases and the J gene end by 8 bases; junction bases not matched to a gene: 20. The CDR3, as DNA: TGTGCCAGCAGCCAACTTAACCAACCGGGACAGGCCTGGGACACCATATATTTT. Protein sequence: CASSQLNQPGQAWDTIYF.

The CDR3, as DNA: TGTGCCAGCAGTCTACAGGGAAACATATATTTT. It translates to CASSLQGNIYF. The chain links TRBV28 to TRBJ1-3; weak D call: TRBD1 (6 bases). The germline V gene has CDR1 MDHEN and CDR2 SYDVKM. The V and J ends lost 5 bases and 12 bases respectively, with 11 bases between them. CDR3 size: 11 residues.

The chain combines TRBV7-8 with TRBJ2-1; 10 bases agree with TRBD2. CDR1 and CDR2 (germline): SGHVS, FQNEAQ. Losses at the gene ends were 0 bases for V and 8 bases for J; bases not matched to a gene: 7. This CDR3 has 16 residues. This CDR3 is CASSLAAAGGPDEQFF. The CDR3 DNA is TGTGCCAGCAGCTTAGCGGCAGCGGGAGGGCCGGATGAGCAGTTCTTC.